This TCR beta chain was documented in a study of blood T cell repertoires in COVID-19. The method was immunoSEQ multiplex PCR; TCRdb's version includes in-frame clones alone and lacks a portion of them. Of roughly 250,000 clones listed, roughly four fifths were seen once; the top ten hold approximately 4.7%. Specimen: peripheral blood. This TCR derives from a man over 45 with active or convalescent COVID-19.

CDR3 sequence (DNA): TGTGCCACCAGCAGAGATCGAAAGAATCTGAGAATTAATGAAAAACTGTTTTTT. This gives the protein CATSRDRKNLRINEKLFF. The chain combines TRBV15 with TRBJ1-4; unclear D gene. This CDR3 has 18 amino acids. V lost 0 bases to trimming and J lost 4 bases, with 18 bases between them. The germline gives CDR1 LNHNV, CDR2 YYDKDF (reference sequence).